Listed below are T cell receptor beta chains from one sample, sequenced in a study of T cell clones after liver transplantation. The table came from immunoSEQ multiplex PCR; TCRdb's copy has only in-frame clones and leaves some out. The data show several thousand clones, around 85% seen once. Material: CD8+ T cells from blood, obtained before liver transplant. Every receptor here comes from a human donor who received a liver transplant. CDR3s include the opening cysteine and the closing phenylalanine or tryptophan. A D gene is named only where the DNA matches it firmly. Clone size appears in some rows only: once, few, many, or a class for an expanded clone.

j_gene | abundance | d_gene | v_gene | CDR3aa | CDR3nt
TRBJ2-7 | few | - | TRBV19 | CATKTAGEQYF | TGTGCCACCAAGACGGCGGGGGAGCAGTACTTC
TRBJ2-3 | - | - | TRBV7-6 | CASSLETHTDTQYF | TGTGCCAGCAGCTTAGAGACTCACACAGATACGCAGTATTTT
TRBJ1-4 | - | TRBD1 | TRBV13 | CASSLGLRDRGDEKLFF | TGTGCCAGCAGCTTAGGCCTCCGGGACAGGGGGGATGAAAAACTGTTTTTT
TRBJ2-3 | once | - | TRBV7-8 | CASSPALGEEGTDTQYF | TGTGCCAGCAGCCCGGCGTTGGGGGAAGAAGGCACAGATACGCAGTATTTT
TRBJ2-2 | - | - | TRBV6-4 | CASSDSGVGELFF | TGTGCCAGCAGTGACTCAGGGGTCGGGGAGCTGTTTTTT
TRBJ2-1 | - | - | TRBV4-3 | CASGAVGNEQFF | TGCGCCAGCGGGGCAGTAGGGAATGAGCAGTTCTTC
TRBJ1-2 | - | - | TRBV7-9 | CASRYGDGGYGYTF | TGTGCCAGCAGGTACGGGGACGGCGGCTATGGCTACACCTTC
TRBJ2-1 | once | TRBD2 | TRBV7-9 | CASSLELSGGASSYNEQFF | TGTGCCAGCAGCTTAGAGCTTAGCGGGGGGGCGAGCTCCTACAATGAGCAGTTCTTC
TRBJ1-4 | - | TRBD1 | TRBV2 | CASRHDRVTNEKLFF | TGTGCCAGCAGGCATGACAGGGTTACTAATGAAAAACTGTTTTTT
TRBJ2-3 | - | - | TRBV7-8 | CASSFTRAPADTQYF | TGTGCCAGCAGCTTTACCCGGGCTCCCGCAGATACGCAGTATTTT